The 14 T cell receptor beta chains below all came from one sample that was sequenced in a study of monozygotic twins with inflammatory bowel disease. TCRdb reanalyzed the 5' RACE reads, giving one entry per CDR3 protein sequence and no DNA. Its clone listing holds more than 350,000 distinct CDR3 sequences. Input material: blood. All receptors come from a human donor with ulcerative colitis or Crohn's disease, or a healthy co-twin of an affected twin (not recorded which).

The gene calls are TRBV21-1 and TRBJ2-1; TCRdb lists TRBD2, though no DNA is available to test this call. TRBV21-1 is designated a pseudogene. CDR3 length: 20 amino acids. The CDR3 reads CASSKPPGTSPTSSYNEQFF.

The chain has TRBV5-4 and TRBJ2-7. The CDR3 runs 13 residues. Germline CDR1 is SGHNT and CDR2 is YYREEE (reference sequence). CDR3 protein: CASSFGTSYEQYF.

The chain is built from TRBV2 and TRBJ2-3; TCRdb gives TRBD1 as the D gene, but with no DNA this cannot be confirmed. Germline lookup yields CDR1 SNHLY and CDR2 FYNNEI. This CDR3 contains 15 residues. The CDR3 is CASSVEGAGADTQYF. Looking up the rest from reference TRBV2 and TRBJ2-3 gives the full variable domain: EPEVTQTPSHQVTQMGQEVILRCVPISNHLYFYWYRQILGQKVEFLVSFYNNEISEKSEIFDDQFSVERPDGSNFTLKIRSTKLEDSAMYFCASSVEGAGADTQYFGPGTRLTVL.

The rearrangement links TRBV5-8 to TRBJ2-3; the D call from TCRdb, TRBD2, cannot be confirmed without DNA. Germline values: CDR1 SGHTS, CDR2 YDEGEE. The CDR3 has 16 residues. The CDR3 loop reads CASSPLGTSGDATQYF.

This chain connects TRBV20-1 to TRBJ1-4; with no DNA, the TCRdb D assignment of TRBD1 cannot be verified. CDR3 length equals 14 residues. CDR1 and CDR2 from the germline V gene are DFQATT and SNEGSKA (reference sequence). The CDR3 sequence is CSARQTGQGEKLFF.

CDR3 in amino acids: CASSLYPGGTSTDTQYF. The chain is built from TRBV28 and TRBJ2-3; TCRdb proposes TRBD2, but this gene call is untestable without DNA. The CDR3 consists of 17 residues. The germline V gene encodes CDR1 MDHEN and CDR2 SYDVKM.

The chain links TRBV7-2 to TRBJ1-1. Looked up from germline, CDR1 is SGHTA and CDR2 is FQGNSA. CDR3 size: 13 residues. The CDR3 reads CASSNSRNTEAFF.

The chain carries TRBV5-6 and TRBJ2-1; TCRdb selects TRBD1, and the lack of DNA leaves this call unchecked. The CDR3 totals 13 residues. Germline V lookup: CDR1 SGHDT, CDR2 YYEEEE. The CDR3 region is CASSLTGGNERFF.

This chain uses TRBV5-6 with TRBJ2-2; TCRdb picks TRBD2, but there is no DNA to check that call. The CDR3 is 16 residues long. Per the germline V gene, CDR1 is SGHDT and CDR2 is YYEEEE. The CDR3 loop reads CASSSSGGARTGELFF.

V is TRBV19 and J is TRBJ2-7; TCRdb designates TRBD2, a call that cannot be tested without DNA. This CDR3 contains 14 residues. Germline V CDR1 and CDR2: LNHDA, SQIVND (reference sequence). This chain's CDR3 is CASSKGTSGYEQYF.

V usage is TRBV29-1 and J usage is TRBJ2-1; with no DNA, the TCRdb D assignment of TRBD2 cannot be verified. Germline loops: CDR1 SQVTM, CDR2 ANQGSEA. This CDR3 has 13 amino acids. The CDR3 sequence: CSVASGRGGEQFF.

This chain joins TRBV5-5 and TRBJ2-7; TCRdb gives TRBD1 as the D gene, but with no DNA this cannot be confirmed. CDR1 is SGHKS, CDR2 YYEKEE, per germline (reference sequence). This CDR3 is built from 14 residues. CDR3 region: CASSLRDNLYEQYF.

The V call is TRBV6-1, the J call TRBJ2-5; TCRdb calls TRBD2, which cannot be checked without DNA. From germline, CDR1 is MNHNS and CDR2 SASEGT. The CDR3 sequence is 17 residues long. CDR3 protein: CASSEGLGRVSRETQYF.

V gene TRBV21-1 combines with J gene TRBJ2-7; TCRdb gives TRBD1 as the D gene, but with no DNA this cannot be confirmed. TRBV21-1 is labeled a pseudogene. The CDR3 is made up of 15 amino acids. This CDR3 reads CASSTQDRLYYEQYF.